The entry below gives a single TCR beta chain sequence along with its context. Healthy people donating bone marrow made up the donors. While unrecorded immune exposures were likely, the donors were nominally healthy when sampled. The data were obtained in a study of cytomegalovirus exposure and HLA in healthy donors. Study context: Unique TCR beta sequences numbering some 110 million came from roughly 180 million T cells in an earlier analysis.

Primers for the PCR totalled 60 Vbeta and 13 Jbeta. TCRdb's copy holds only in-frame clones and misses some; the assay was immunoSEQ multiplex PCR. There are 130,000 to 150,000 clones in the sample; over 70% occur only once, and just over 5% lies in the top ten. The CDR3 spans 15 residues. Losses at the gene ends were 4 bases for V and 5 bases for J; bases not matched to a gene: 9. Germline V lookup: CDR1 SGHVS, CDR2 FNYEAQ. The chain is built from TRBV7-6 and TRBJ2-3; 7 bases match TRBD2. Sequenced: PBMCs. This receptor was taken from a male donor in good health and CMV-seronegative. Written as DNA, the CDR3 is TGTGCCAGCAGCTCCTCCCCTGGGAGGGTAGATACGCAGTATTTT. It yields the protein CASSSSPGRVDTQYF.